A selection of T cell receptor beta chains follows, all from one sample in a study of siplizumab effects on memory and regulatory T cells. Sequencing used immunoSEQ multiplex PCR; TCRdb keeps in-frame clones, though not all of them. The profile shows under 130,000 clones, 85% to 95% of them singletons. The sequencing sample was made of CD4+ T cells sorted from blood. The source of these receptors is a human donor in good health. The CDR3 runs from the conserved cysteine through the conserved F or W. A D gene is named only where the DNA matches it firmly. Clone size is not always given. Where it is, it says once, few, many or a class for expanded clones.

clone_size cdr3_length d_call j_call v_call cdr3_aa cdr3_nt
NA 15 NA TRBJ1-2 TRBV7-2 CASSLKAGSNYGYTF TGTGCCAGCAGCTTAAAAGCAGGTTCTAACTATGGCTACACCTTC
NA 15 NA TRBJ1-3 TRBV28 CASRIGTHSGNTIYF TGTGCCAGCAGGATCGGGACCCACTCTGGAAACACCATATATTTT
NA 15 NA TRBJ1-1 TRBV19 CASSVVALKNTEAFF TGTGCCAGTAGTGTGGTTGCGCTGAAGAACACTGAAGCTTTCTTT
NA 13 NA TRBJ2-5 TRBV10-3 CATTRGAGETQYF TGTGCCACAACCCGGGGGGCTGGGGAGACCCAGTACTTC
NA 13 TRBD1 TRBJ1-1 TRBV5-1 CASSLDREYRAFF TGCGCCAGCAGCCTAGACAGGGAGTATCGAGCTTTCTTT
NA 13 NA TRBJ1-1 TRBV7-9 CASSFSQDTEAFF TGTGCCAGCAGCTTTTCCCAGGACACTGAAGCTTTCTTT
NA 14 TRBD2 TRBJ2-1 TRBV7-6 CASSNREGSNEQFF TGTGCCAGCAGCAACCGGGAGGGCAGTAATGAGCAGTTCTTC
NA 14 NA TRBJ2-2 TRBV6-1 CASSEAGNTGELFF TGTGCCAGCAGTGAAGCGGGAAACACCGGGGAGCTGTTTTTT
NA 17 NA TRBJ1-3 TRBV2 CASSFLPTGSSGNTIYF TGTGCCAGCAGTTTCCTTCCGACAGGCTCCTCTGGAAACACCATATATTTT
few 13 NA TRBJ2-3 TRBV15 CATSRRTDHTQYF TGTGCCACCAGCAGGCGGACGGATCATACGCAGTATTTT
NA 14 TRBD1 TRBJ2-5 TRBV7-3 CASSITGGRGTQYF TGTGCCAGCAGCATAACAGGGGGCAGGGGGACCCAGTACTTC
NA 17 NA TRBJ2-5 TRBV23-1 CASSQAPWLALVETQYF TGCGCCAGCAGTCAAGCCCCGTGGCTAGCTTTAGTAGAGACCCAGTACTTC
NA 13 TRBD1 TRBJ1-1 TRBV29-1 CSAWDSPNTEAFF TGCAGCGCCTGGGACAGCCCGAACACTGAAGCTTTCTTT
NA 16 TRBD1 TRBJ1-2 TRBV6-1 CASSATLGQGGYGYTF TGTGCCAGCAGTGCCACCCTCGGACAGGGAGGCTATGGCTACACCTTC
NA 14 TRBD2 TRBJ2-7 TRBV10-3 CAIGLAGGTYEQYF TGTGCCATCGGACTAGCGGGAGGCACCTACGAGCAGTACTTC
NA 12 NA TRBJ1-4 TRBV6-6 CASRRSNEKLFF TGTGCCAGCAGACGCAGCAATGAAAAACTGTTTTTT
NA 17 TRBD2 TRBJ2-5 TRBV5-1 CASSLRTTSGAPKTQYF TGCGCCAGCAGCCTCCGTACCACTAGCGGGGCCCCGAAGACCCAGTACTTC
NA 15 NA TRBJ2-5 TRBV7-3 CASSLGQKYQETQYF TGTGCCAGCAGCTTAGGACAGAAGTACCAAGAGACCCAGTACTTC
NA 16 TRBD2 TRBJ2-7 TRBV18 CASSPGLAGVSYEQYF TGTGCCAGCTCACCGGGACTAGCGGGGGTCTCCTACGAGCAGTACTTC
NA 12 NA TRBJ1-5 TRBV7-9 CASSAALQPQHF TGTGCCAGCAGCGCGGCCCTTCAGCCCCAGCATTTT
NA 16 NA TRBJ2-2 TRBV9 CASSALARGTNGELFF TGTGCCAGCAGCGCCCTAGCGAGGGGGACAAACGGGGAGCTGTTTTTT
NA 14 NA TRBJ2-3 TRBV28 CASSSPSVADTQYF TGTGCCAGCAGTTCCCCTTCAGTGGCAGATACGCAGTATTTT
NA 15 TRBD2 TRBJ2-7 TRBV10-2 CASIPVTSGRYEQYF TGCGCCAGCATCCCTGTGACTAGCGGGAGGTACGAGCAGTACTTC
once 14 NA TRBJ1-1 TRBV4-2 CASRRDTLNTEAFF TGTGCCAGCAGGCGGGACACCCTGAACACTGAAGCTTTCTTT
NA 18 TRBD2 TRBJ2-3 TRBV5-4 CASSLVLAGRVSTDTQYF TGTGCCAGCAGCTTGGTACTAGCGGGACGAGTGAGCACAGATACGCAGTATTTT
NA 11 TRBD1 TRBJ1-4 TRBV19 CASTHGQDRVF TGTGCCAGTACCCACGGACAGGATAGGGTTTTT
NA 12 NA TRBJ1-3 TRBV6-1 CATLSSGNTIYF TGTGCCACCTTGAGCTCTGGAAACACCATATATTTT
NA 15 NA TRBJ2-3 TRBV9 CASSVNQGVADTQYF TGTGCCAGCAGCGTTAATCAGGGTGTTGCCGATACGCAGTATTTT
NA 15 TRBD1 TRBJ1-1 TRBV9 CASSAGTGHITEAFF TGTGCCAGCAGCGCGGGGACAGGACATATCACTGAAGCTTTCTTT
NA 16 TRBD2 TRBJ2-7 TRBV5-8 CASSLVLAVGAYEQYF TGTGCCAGCAGCTTGGTCCTAGCGGTGGGGGCCTACGAGCAGTACTTC
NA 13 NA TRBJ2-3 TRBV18 CASSHRETDTQYF TGTGCCAGCTCACACCGGGAGACAGATACGCAGTATTTT
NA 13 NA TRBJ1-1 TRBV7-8 CASSFSVNTEAFF TGTGCCAGCAGCTTTAGCGTGAACACTGAAGCTTTCTTT
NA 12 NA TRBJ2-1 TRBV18 CASSPDVDEQFF TGTGCCAGCTCACCGGACGTAGATGAGCAGTTCTTC
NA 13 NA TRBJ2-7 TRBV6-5 CASGRDLSYEQYF TGTGCCAGCGGCAGGGATCTCTCCTACGAGCAGTACTTC
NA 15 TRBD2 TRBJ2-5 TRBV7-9 CASSLVGGEGETQYF TGTGCCAGCAGCTTAGTTGGCGGGGAGGGAGAGACCCAGTACTTC
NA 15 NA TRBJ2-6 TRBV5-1 CASGVGDPGANVLTF TGCGCCAGCGGGGTAGGGGATCCTGGGGCCAACGTCCTGACTTTC
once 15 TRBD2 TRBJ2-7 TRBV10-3 CAIRGTSGSSYEQYF TGTGCCATCAGAGGGACTAGCGGAAGCTCCTACGAGCAGTACTTC
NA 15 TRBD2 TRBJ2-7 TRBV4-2 CASSQGGGDYYEQYF TGTGCCAGCAGCCAAGGGGGGGGAGACTATTACGAGCAGTACTTC
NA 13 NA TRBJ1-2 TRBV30 CAWSTLGNYGYTF TGTGCCTGGAGTACATTGGGCAACTATGGCTACACCTTC
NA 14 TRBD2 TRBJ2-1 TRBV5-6 CASIGTSFLNEQFF TGTGCCAGCATCGGGACTAGCTTCTTAAATGAGCAGTTCTTC
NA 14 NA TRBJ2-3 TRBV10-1 CASSEGGGTDTQYF TGCGCCAGCAGTGAGGGTGGGGGCACAGATACGCAGTATTTT
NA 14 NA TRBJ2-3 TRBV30 CAWSEGPSTDTQYF TGTGCCTGGAGTGAGGGGCCTAGCACAGATACGCAGTATTTT
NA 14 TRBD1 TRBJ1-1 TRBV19 CASSVTGGLTEAFF TGTGCCAGTAGTGTCACAGGGGGCCTGACTGAAGCTTTCTTT
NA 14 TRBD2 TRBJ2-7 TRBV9 CASSPGTSTYEQYF TGTGCCAGCAGCCCTGGGACTAGCACCTACGAGCAGTACTTC
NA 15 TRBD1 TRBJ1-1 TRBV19 CASSPPTGESTEAFF TGTGCCAGTAGCCCTCCGACAGGGGAGAGCACTGAAGCTTTCTTT